These 16 T cell receptor beta chains were sequenced from one sample in a study of blood T cell repertoires in COVID-19. TCRdb's table, derived via immunoSEQ multiplex PCR, lists solely in-frame clones and lacks some. The sample consists of 130,000 to 150,000 clones, 80% to 90% of them appearing once. Sample: peripheral blood. These TCRs come from a woman between 45 and 60 years old with acute or convalescent COVID-19.

The gene calls are TRBV11-2 and TRBJ2-7; TRBD2 matches at 9 bases. This CDR3 comprises 16 residues. V shed 2 bases, J shed 5 bases, and the junction held 10 bases outside the gene matches. Germline-derived CDR1 and CDR2 are SGHAT and FQNNGV. This chain's CDR3 is CASSLLAGGPGDEQYF. In DNA form, the CDR3 reads TGTGCCAGCAGCTTATTGGCGGGAGGGCCGGGAGACGAGCAGTACTTC.

The chain combines TRBV5-4 with TRBJ1-1; D is undetermined. Germline-derived CDR1 and CDR2 are SGHNT and YYREEE (reference sequence). V gave up 4 bases and J gave up 6 bases, with 16 bases separating them. The CDR3 extends over 14 amino acids. CDR3 loop: CASSLPVPLAEAFF. DNA of the CDR3: TGTGCCAGCAGCCTCCCGGTGCCTTTGGCTGAAGCTTTCTTT.

This clone was seen a single time. This chain connects TRBV3-1 (or the pseudogene TRBV3-2) to TRBJ1-1, with TRBD1 as a possible D gene (6 bases). This CDR3 has 14 amino acids. The V and J ends lost 2 bases and 6 bases respectively, with 13 bases between them. The V gene's germline CDR1 is LGHDT and CDR2 YNNKEL (reference sequence). CDR3 bases: TGTGCCAGCAGCCAACCCGGGGGGGCCGCTGAAGCTTTCTTT. Its translation is CASSQPGGAAEAFF.

The chain has TRBV7-2 and TRBJ1-6, with 7 bases identical to TRBD1. J lost 2 bases, V lost 5 bases, and 0 bases had no gene match. The CDR3 sequence is 14 residues long. Germline V gives CDR1 SGHTA, CDR2 FQGNSA. CDR3 residues: CASSTGAYNSPLHF. The CDR3 bases are TGTGCCAGCAGCACAGGGGCCTATAATTCACCCCTCCACTTT.

The chain uses TRBV28 and TRBJ1-5; 9 bases line up with TRBD1. The CDR3 is made up of 14 amino acids. The germline V gene encodes CDR1 MDHEN and CDR2 SYDVKM. V gave up 10 bases and J gave up 4 bases; unmatched junction bases: 8. CDR3 nucleotides: TGTGCCACCAAGATGGGACAGGGTAATCAGCCCCAGCATTTT. Translated: CATKMGQGNQPQHF.

The table lists this clone with a few counts. The gene calls are TRBV7-8 and TRBJ2-3; 10 nucleotides align to TRBD2. Germline values: CDR1 SGHVS, CDR2 FQNEAQ. Trimming at V came to 3 bases and at J to 4 bases, leaving 7 bases not matched to a gene. CDR3 size: 16 residues. CDR3 sequence (DNA): TGTGCCAGCAGCTTGGATATAGCGGGAGGAGCAGATACGCAGTATTTT. Its protein product is CASSLDIAGGADTQYF.

This chain uses TRBV5-8 with TRBJ1-2; D is uncertain. This CDR3 is 13 amino acids long. With 3 bases removed from V and 3 bases from J, the gap between germline ends came to 9 bases. From germline, CDR1 is SGHTS and CDR2 YDEGEE. Here the CDR3 reads CASSSTEDYGYTF. The CDR3 nucleotides are TGTGCCAGCAGCTCGACGGAGGACTATGGCTACACCTTC. Complete variable domain (other parts from reference TRBV5-8 and TRBJ1-2): EAGVTQSPTHLIKTRGQQATLRCSPISGHTSVYWYQQALGLGLQFLLWYDEGEERNRGNFPPRFSGRQFPNYSSELNVNALELEDSALYLCASSSTEDYGYTFGSGTRLTVV.

This chain links TRBV6-5 with TRBJ1-4, with 8 bases matching TRBD1. Unmatched junction bases numbered 2, after V lost 0 bases and J lost 8 bases. The germline V gene has CDR1 MNHEY and CDR2 SVGAGI. The CDR3 has 14 amino acids. The DNA for the CDR3 is TGTGCCAGCAGTTACTCGGCAGGGGGCGAAAAACTGTTTTTT. Amino acids: CASSYSAGGEKLFF.

The chain uses TRBV5-4 and TRBJ2-7; TRBD2 matches at 7 bases. The length of the CDR3 is 13 residues. Germline values: CDR1 SGHNT, CDR2 YYREEE (reference sequence). Trimming at V came to 4 bases and at J to 7 bases, leaving 8 bases not matched to a gene. CDR3 protein: CASSLGGLKEQYF. The CDR3 region has the DNA TGTGCCAGCAGCCTCGGGGGACTAAAGGAGCAGTACTTC.

The chain joins TRBV7-9 to TRBJ2-1; 9 nucleotides align to TRBD1. The V gene's germline CDR1 is SEHNR and CDR2 FQNEAQ (reference sequence). V was pared by 6 bases and J by 6 bases, with 6 bases of the junction left unmatched. The CDR3 extends over 14 amino acids. CDR3 coding DNA: TGTGCCAGCAGGGGGACAGGGATAAGCAATGAGCAGTTCTTC. Amino acids: CASRGTGISNEQFF.

This clone has ten or more counts. V and J are TRBV18 and TRBJ1-5; 7 nucleotides line up with TRBD1. The length of the CDR3 is 15 residues. V dropped 6 bases and J dropped 11; count of bases not matched to a gene: 16. The germline CDR1 and CDR2 sequences are KGHSH and LQKENI. This CDR3 reads CASSPDGTVTGAQHF. CDR3 coding DNA: TGTGCCAGCTCTCCTGACGGGACGGTCACAGGGGCCCAGCATTTT.

The J gene is TRBJ1-1, the V gene TRBV3-1 (or the pseudogene TRBV3-2), with TRBD1 matching 9 bases. The CDR3 consists of 14 residues. The V segment lost 3 bases and the J segment 5 bases; nucleotides outside the gene matches: 4. The V gene's germline CDR1 is LGHDT and CDR2 YNNKEL (reference sequence). CDR3 region: CASSQGQGLTEAFF. The CDR3 nucleotides are TGTGCCAGCAGCCAGGGACAGGGTTTGACTGAAGCTTTCTTT.

The chain uses TRBV7-6 and TRBJ2-2, with TRBD2 matching 9 bases. J gave up 3 bases and V 5 bases, and 13 bases lay outside the gene matches. This CDR3 spans 18 amino acids. Germline lookup yields CDR1 SGHVS and CDR2 FNYEAQ. For the CDR3, the DNA is TGTGCCAGCAGCCCCCGGAGAGTAGCGGGGGCGGACACCGGGGAGCTGTTTTTT. Translation: CASSPRRVAGADTGELFF.

V and J are TRBV2 and TRBJ1-1; no clear D. This CDR3 region has 14 residues. From germline, CDR1 is SNHLY and CDR2 FYNNEI. Trimming took 7 bases from V and 1 from J, leaving 13 bases between them. The CDR3 DNA reads TGTGCCAGCACTGCAAGCCAGGAGAACACTGAAGCTTTCTTT. Translated, it gives CASTASQENTEAFF.

The chain links TRBV15 to TRBJ2-3, with D tentatively TRBD2 (6 bases). CDR3 length: 17 residues. V dropped 1 base and J dropped 1 base, with 15 bases sitting between them. The germline V gene has CDR1 LNHNV and CDR2 YYDKDF (reference sequence). The CDR3 protein is CATSRGWGVGGTDTQYF. DNA for the CDR3: TGTGCCACCAGCAGAGGCTGGGGGGTCGGGGGCACAGATACGCAGTATTTT. Full variable domain (remainder filled in from reference TRBV15 and TRBJ2-3): DAMVIQNPRYQVTQFGKPVTLSCSQTLNHNVMYWYQQKSSQAPKLLFHYYDKDFNNEADTPDNFQSRRPNTSFCFLDIRSPGLGDTAMYLCATSRGWGVGGTDTQYFGPGTRLTVL.

The chain links TRBV7-9 to TRBJ1-2; unclear D gene. The germline CDR1 and CDR2 sequences are SEHNR and FQNEAQ (reference sequence). V was clipped by 1 base and J by 3 bases, with 9 bases between them. This CDR3 spans 14 amino acids. CDR3 residues: CASSLVLQDYGYTF. In DNA form, the CDR3 reads TGTGCCAGCAGCTTAGTTTTGCAGGACTATGGCTACACCTTC. The full variable domain, its missing parts supplied by reference TRBV7-9 and TRBJ1-2, is DTGVSQNPRHKITKRGQNVTFRCDPISEHNRLYWYRQTLGQGPEFLTYFQNEAQLEKSRLLSDRFSAERPKGSFSTLEIQRTEQGDSAMYLCASSLVLQDYGYTFGSGTRLTVV.